The 10 T cell receptor beta chains given below trace back to one sample, sequenced in a study of CXCR3-negative and CXCR3-positive naive CD8 T cells. UMI-labeled 5' RACE TRB cDNA libraries were prepared from the cells. TCRdb processed the 5' RACE reads again and assigns one entry to each CDR3 protein, with no DNA. The table for this sample gives around 8,400 distinct CDR3 sequences. Sequencing input: naive CXCR3- CD8+ T cells from blood. Indicated subset: CD45RO-CCR7+CD27+CD95- naive CD8+ T cells lacking CXCR3 (TNR3-). These receptors were obtained from a human donor in good health. Some clones in this sample may be carry-over from other donors' samples.

This clonotype is identified as medium-sized (0.01 to 0.1%) from frequency. The V call is TRBV29-1, the J call TRBJ1-1. The germline gives CDR1 SQVTM, CDR2 ANQGSEA. The CDR3 spans 12 residues. The CDR3 loop reads CSVNREGNEAFF. Full variable domain (remainder filled in from reference TRBV29-1 and TRBJ1-1): SAVISQKPSRDICQRGTSLTIQCQVDSQVTMMFWYRQQPGQSLTLIATANQGSEATYESGFVIDKFPISRPNLTFSTLTVSNMSPEDSSIYLCSVNREGNEAFFGQGTRLTVV.

The rearrangement uses TRBV5-4 and TRBJ1-1. Germline loops: CDR1 SGHNT, CDR2 YYREEE (reference sequence). CDR3 length equals 13 residues. The CDR3 here is CASSLDLNTEAFF.

Considering frequency, this clonotype is medium-sized (0.01 to 0.1%). This chain uses TRBV20-1 with TRBJ1-2; no DNA is available, so the TRBD1 call from TCRdb remains unchecked. The germline CDR1 and CDR2 sequences are DFQATT and SNEGSKA (reference sequence). The CDR3 has 13 residues. This CDR3 is CSARLGTEEIYTF.

The chain couples TRBV28 to TRBJ2-3; TCRdb lists TRBD2, though no DNA is available to test this call. The CDR3 runs to 14 residues. Germline values: CDR1 MDHEN, CDR2 SYDVKM. CDR3 region: CASSEEGSTDTQYF.

This clonotype is medium-sized (0.01 to 0.1%) by frequency. The rearrangement links TRBV7-9 to TRBJ2-5. Germline V lookup: CDR1 SEHNR, CDR2 FQNEAQ (reference sequence). The CDR3 covers 12 residues. CDR3 sequence reads: CASSFPQETQYF.

The J gene is TRBJ1-1, the V gene TRBV7-9. The germline CDR1 and CDR2 sequences are SEHNR and FQNEAQ (reference sequence). The CDR3 is 13 amino acids. The CDR3 sequence: CASSFFTTSEAFF.

The V call is TRBV7-9, the J call TRBJ1-2; TCRdb's assignment of TRBD1 cannot be checked, as there is no DNA. The germline gives CDR1 SEHNR, CDR2 FQNEAQ (reference sequence). The CDR3 covers 14 residues. The CDR3 sequence is CASSLGARVDGYTF.

This sequence joins TRBV7-3 and TRBJ2-1. There are 13 residues in the CDR3. Germline V gene lookup returns CDR1 SGHTA and CDR2 FQGTGA. CDR3 amino acids: CASSLFQNNEQFF. Supplemented by reference TRBV7-3 and TRBJ2-1, the full variable domain reads GAGVSQTPSNKVTEKGKYVELRCDPISGHTALYWYRQSLGQGPEFLIYFQGTGAADDSGLPNDRFFAVRPEGSVSTLKIQRTERGDSAVYLCASSLFQNNEQFFGPGTRLTVL.

The chain uses TRBV10-3 and TRBJ2-1. Germline CDR1 reads ENHRY; CDR2 reads SYGVKD. The CDR3 has 13 amino acids. The CDR3 reads CAISGTNFHEQFF.

The chain couples TRBV7-2 to TRBJ1-1; TCRdb returns TRBD1, unconfirmable since there is no DNA. Germline loops: CDR1 SGHTA, CDR2 FQGNSA. The CDR3 sequence is 16 residues long. CDR3 sequence reads: CASSFWIGHPNTEAFF.